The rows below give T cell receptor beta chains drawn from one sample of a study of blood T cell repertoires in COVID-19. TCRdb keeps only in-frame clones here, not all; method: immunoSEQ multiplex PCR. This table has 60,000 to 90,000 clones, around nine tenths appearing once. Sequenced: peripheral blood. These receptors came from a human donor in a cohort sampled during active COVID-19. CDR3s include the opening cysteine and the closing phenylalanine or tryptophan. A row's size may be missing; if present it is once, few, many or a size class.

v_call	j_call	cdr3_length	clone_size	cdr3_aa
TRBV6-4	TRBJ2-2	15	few	CASSARGPNTGELFF
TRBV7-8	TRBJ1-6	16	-	CASSLTYGQANSPLHF
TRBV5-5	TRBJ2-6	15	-	CASSYWRSKANVLTF
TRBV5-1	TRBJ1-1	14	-	CASTLSAPDTEAFF
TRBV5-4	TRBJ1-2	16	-	CASSPGGTVEGYGYTF
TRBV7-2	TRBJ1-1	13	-	CASSSQGGTEAFF
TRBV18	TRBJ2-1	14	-	CASSPDSQYNEQFF
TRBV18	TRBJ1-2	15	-	CASSQGQRANYGYTF
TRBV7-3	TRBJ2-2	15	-	CASSSSGTLAGELFF
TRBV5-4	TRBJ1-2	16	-	CASSPRTGQLNYGYTF
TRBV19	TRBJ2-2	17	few	CASTTGQGPQGAGELFF